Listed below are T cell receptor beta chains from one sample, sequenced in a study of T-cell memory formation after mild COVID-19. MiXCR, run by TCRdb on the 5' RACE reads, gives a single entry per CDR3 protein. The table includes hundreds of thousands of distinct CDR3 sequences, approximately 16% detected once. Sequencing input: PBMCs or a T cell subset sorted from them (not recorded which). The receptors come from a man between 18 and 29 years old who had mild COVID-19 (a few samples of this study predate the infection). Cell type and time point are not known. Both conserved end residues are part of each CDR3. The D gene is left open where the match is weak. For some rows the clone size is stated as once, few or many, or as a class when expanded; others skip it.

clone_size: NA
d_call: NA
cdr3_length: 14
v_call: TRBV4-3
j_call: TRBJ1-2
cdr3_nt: TGCGCCAGCAGCCAAGATGTGAGGGGGGCTGGCTACACCTTC
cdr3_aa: CASSQDVRGAGYTF

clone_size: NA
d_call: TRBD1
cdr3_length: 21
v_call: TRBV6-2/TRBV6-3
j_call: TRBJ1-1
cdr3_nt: TGTGCCAGCAGTTACAATCCACGTAGAAGACAGGGTTTATCGCGGAACACTGAAGCTTTCTTT
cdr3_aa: CASSYNPRRRQGLSRNTEAFF

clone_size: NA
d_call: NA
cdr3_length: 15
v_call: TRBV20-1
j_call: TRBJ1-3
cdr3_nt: TGCAGTGCTAGGGGGGGGGCAGACTCTGGAAACACCATATATTTT
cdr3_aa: CSARGGADSGNTIYF

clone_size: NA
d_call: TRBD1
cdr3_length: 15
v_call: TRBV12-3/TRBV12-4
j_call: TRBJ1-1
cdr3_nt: TGTGCCAGCAGTTTTGCAGGGGGAGGGGACACTGAAGCTTTCTTT
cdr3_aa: CASSFAGGGDTEAFF

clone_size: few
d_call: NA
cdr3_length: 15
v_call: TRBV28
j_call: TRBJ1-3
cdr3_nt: TGTGCCAGCAGTTTAGGCTCCGGCTCTGGAAACACCATATATTTT
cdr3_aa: CASSLGSGSGNTIYF

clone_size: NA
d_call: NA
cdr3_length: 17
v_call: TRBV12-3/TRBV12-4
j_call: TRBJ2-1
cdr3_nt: TGTGCCAGCACCACCGCGGACGGAGCTTATTTCCACAATGAGCAGTTCTTC
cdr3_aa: CASTTADGAYFHNEQFF

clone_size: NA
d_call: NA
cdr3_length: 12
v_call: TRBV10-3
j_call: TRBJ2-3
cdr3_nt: TGTGCCATCAGCGGGACCGAAGATACGCAGTATTTT
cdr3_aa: CAISGTEDTQYF

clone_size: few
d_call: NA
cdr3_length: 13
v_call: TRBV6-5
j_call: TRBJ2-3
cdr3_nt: TGTGCCAGCATAGGGGCGGGGCCAGATACGCAGTATTTT
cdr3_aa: CASIGAGPDTQYF

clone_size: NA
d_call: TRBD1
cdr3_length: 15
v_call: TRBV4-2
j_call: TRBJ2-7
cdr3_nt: TGTGCCAGCAGCCCAGCGGGACAGGGGGCGCGTGAGCAGTACTTC
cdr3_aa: CASSPAGQGAREQYF

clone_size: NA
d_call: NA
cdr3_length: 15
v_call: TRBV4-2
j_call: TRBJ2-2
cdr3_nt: TGTGCCAGCAGCCAAGTAGGGGACGAAACCGGGGAGCTGTTTTTT
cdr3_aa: CASSQVGDETGELFF

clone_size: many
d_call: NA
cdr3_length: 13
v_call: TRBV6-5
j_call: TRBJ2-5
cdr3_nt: TGTGCCAGCAGACCTACGTGGGGGGAGACCCAGTACTTC
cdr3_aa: CASRPTWGETQYF

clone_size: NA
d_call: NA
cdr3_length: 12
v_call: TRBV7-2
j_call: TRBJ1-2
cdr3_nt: TGTGCCAGCAGCTGGGGGAGGTCAACCTACACCTTC
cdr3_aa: CASSWGRSTYTF

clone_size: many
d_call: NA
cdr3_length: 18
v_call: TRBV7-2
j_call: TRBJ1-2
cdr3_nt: TGTGCCAGCAGCTTAGTTTTATCCCCAGTGGGGTCAAACTATGGCTACACCTTC
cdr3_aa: CASSLVLSPVGSNYGYTF

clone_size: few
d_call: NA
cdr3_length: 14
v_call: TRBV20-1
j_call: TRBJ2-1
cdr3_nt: TGCAGTGCTCGAGGACGGGGGCACTACAATGAGCAGTTCTTC
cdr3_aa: CSARGRGHYNEQFF

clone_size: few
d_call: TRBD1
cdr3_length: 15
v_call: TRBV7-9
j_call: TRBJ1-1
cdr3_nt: TGTGCCAGCAGCTCGGAGGGACAGACCTACACTGAAGCTTTCTTT
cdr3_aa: CASSSEGQTYTEAFF

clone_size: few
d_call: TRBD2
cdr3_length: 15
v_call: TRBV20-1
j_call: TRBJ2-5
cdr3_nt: TGCAGTGCTAGAGTGATTGCGGGGGGACAAGAGACCCAGTACTTC
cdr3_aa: CSARVIAGGQETQYF

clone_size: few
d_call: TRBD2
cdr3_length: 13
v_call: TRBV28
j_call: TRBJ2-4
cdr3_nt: TGTGCCAGCAGTTTACCTGGCGGGGGATACCGAGCCTTC
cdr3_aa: CASSLPGGGYRAF

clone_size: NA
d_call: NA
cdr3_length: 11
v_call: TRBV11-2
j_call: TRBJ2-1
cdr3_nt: TGTGCCAGCTCCCATCTGGGTGAGCAGTTCTTC
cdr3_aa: CASSHLGEQFF

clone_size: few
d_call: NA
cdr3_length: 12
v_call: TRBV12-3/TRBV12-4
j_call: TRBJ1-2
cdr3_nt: TGTGCCAGCAGTCAGGACGTAACCTGCTACACCTTC
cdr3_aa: CASSQDVTCYTF

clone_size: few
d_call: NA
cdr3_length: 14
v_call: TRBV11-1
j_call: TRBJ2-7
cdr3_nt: TGTGCCAGCAGCTTGGCTGGTAAGGCCTACGAGCAGTACTTC
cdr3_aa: CASSLAGKAYEQYF

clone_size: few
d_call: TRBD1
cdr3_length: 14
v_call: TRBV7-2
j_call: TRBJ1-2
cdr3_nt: TGTGCCAGCAGCCCCCCTCACAGGGGCGAAGGCTACACCTTC
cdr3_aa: CASSPPHRGEGYTF

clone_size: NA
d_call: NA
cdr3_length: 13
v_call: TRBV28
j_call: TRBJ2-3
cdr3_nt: TGTGCCAGCAGTGCTCCGGGACTGTACACGCAGTATTTT
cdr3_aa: CASSAPGLYTQYF

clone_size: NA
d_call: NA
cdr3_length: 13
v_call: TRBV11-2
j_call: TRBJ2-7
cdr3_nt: TGTGCCAGCAGCTTGGACGGGACCTACGAGCAGTACTTC
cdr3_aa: CASSLDGTYEQYF

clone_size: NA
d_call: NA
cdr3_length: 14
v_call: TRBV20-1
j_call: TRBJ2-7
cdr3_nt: TGCAGTGCTAGAATCCCGGGGGGACATGACGAGCAGTACTTC
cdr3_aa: CSARIPGGHDEQYF

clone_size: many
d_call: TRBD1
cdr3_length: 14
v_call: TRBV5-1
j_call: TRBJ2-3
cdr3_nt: TGCGCCAGCAGGGGGACAGGGGGATCAGATACGCAGTATTTT
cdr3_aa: CASRGTGGSDTQYF

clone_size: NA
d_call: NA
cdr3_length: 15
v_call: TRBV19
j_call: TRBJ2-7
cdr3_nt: TGTGCCAGTAGTATACGCCAGGGTTACCCCTACGAGCAGTACTTC
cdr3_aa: CASSIRQGYPYEQYF

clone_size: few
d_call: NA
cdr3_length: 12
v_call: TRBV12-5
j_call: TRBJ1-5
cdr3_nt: TGTGCTAGTGCGGAGAGGAATCAGCCCCAGCATTTT
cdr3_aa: CASAERNQPQHF

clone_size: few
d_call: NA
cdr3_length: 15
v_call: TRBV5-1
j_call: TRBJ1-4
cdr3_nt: TGCGCCAGCAGCTTGGTGCGGGGACCTGCTGAAAAACTGTTTTTT
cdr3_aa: CASSLVRGPAEKLFF

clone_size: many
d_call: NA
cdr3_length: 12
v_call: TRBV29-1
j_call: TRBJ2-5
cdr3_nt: TGCAGCGTTAGGGTGAACCAAGAGACCCAGTACTTC
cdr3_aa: CSVRVNQETQYF

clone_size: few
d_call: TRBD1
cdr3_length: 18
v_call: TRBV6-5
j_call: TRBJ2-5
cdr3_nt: TGTGCCAGCAGAACCCACAGGGGGCGAGGGTTGGAAAGGGAGACCCAGTACTTC
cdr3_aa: CASRTHRGRGLERETQYF

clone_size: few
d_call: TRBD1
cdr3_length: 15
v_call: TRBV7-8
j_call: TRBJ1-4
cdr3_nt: TGTGCCAGCAGCTTAGGACAGGGGGCCTTTGAAAAACTGTTTTTT
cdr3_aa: CASSLGQGAFEKLFF

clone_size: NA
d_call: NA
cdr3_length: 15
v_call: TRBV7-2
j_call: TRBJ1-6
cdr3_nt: TGTGCCAGCAGCTTAGGAGGGACACTAAATTCACCCCTCCACTTT
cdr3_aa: CASSLGGTLNSPLHF

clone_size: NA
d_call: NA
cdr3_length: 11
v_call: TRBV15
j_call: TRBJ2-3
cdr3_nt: TGTGCCACCAGCAGCACAGATACGCAGTATTTT
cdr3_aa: CATSSTDTQYF

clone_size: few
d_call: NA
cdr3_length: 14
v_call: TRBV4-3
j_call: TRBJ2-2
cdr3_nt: TGCGCCAGCAGCCCCTTCGGGGACACCGGGGAGCTGTTTTTT
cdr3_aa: CASSPFGDTGELFF

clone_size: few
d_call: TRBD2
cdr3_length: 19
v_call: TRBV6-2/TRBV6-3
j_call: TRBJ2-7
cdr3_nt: TGTGCCAGCAGTTCCGACCTCAGGGTGGATCCTAGCGGGGGCTACGAGCAGTACTTC
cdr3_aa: CASSSDLRVDPSGGYEQYF

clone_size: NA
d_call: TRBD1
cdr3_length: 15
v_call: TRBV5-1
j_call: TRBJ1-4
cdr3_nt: TGCGCCAGCAAAACCACAGGGGCAACTAATGAAAAACTGTTTTTT
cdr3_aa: CASKTTGATNEKLFF

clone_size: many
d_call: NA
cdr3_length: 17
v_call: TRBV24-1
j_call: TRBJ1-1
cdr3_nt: TGTGCCACCAGTGATCGACGCCGTGGGGGACCTCTCACTGAAGCTTTCTTT
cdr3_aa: CATSDRRRGGPLTEAFF

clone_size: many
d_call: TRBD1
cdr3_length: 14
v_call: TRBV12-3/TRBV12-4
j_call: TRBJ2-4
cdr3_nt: TGTGCCAGCAGAGATGGGACAGGGTTGGCCATTCAGTACTTC
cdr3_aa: CASRDGTGLAIQYF

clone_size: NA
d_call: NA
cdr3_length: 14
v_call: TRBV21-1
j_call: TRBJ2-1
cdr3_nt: TGTGCCAGCAGTGTAGCGGTCACCTACAATGAGCAGTTCTTC
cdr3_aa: CASSVAVTYNEQFF

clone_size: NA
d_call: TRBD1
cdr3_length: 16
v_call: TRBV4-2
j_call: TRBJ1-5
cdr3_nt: TGTGCCAGCAGCCAGGTTCCGGGACAGTGGGATCAGCCCCAGCATTTT
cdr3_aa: CASSQVPGQWDQPQHF

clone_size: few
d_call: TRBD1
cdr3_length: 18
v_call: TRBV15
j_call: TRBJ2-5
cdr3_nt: TGTGCCACCAGCAGATCATCTTACCGGGACAGGGTAGAAGAGACCCAGTACTTC
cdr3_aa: CATSRSSYRDRVEETQYF

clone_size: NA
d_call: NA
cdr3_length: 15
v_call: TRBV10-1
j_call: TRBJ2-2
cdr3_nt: NA
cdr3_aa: CASSGRQRTPGSCFF

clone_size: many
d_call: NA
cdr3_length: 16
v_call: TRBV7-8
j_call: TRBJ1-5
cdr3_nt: TGTGCCAGCGGGTTGGGAAATGGGCTCATAGATCAGCCCCAGCATTTT
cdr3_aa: CASGLGNGLIDQPQHF

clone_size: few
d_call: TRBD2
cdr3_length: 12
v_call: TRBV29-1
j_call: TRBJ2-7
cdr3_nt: TGCAGCGTTGAGGCGGGGGTCGACGAGCAGTACTTC
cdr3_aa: CSVEAGVDEQYF

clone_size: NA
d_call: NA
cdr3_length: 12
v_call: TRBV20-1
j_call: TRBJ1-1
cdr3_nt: TGCAGTGCTAGAGGGACGTACACTGAAGCTTTCTTT
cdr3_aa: CSARGTYTEAFF

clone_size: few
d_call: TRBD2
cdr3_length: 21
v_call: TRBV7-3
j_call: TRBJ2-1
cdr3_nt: TGTGCCAGCAGCTTAATCCCCCAGACTAGCGGGGGTCGGAGCTCCTACAATGAGCAGTTCTTC
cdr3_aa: CASSLIPQTSGGRSSYNEQFF

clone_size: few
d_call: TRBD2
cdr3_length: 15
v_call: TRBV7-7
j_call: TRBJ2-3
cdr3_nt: TGTGCCAGCAGCCCCGGACTAGCGGGCCCCTATACGCAGTATTTT
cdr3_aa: CASSPGLAGPYTQYF

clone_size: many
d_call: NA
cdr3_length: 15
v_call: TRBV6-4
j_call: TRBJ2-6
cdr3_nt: TGTGCCAGCAGTGAAGCCAGTGCTGGGGCCAACGTCCTGACTTTC
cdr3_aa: CASSEASAGANVLTF

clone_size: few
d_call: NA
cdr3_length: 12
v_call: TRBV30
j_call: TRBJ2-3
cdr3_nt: TGTGCCTGGAGTGTCTTCCCAGATACGCAGTATTTT
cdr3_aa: CAWSVFPDTQYF

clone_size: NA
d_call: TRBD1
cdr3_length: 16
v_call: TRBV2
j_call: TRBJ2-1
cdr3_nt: TGTGCCAGCAGTGAAGCGGTTTGGACAGGGTCCAATGAGCAGTTCTTC
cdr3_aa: CASSEAVWTGSNEQFF

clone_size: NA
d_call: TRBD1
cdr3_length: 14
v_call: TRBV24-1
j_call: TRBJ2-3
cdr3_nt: TGTGCCACCAGGTCAGGGGGCGCAACTGGTACGCAGTATTTT
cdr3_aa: CATRSGGATGTQYF

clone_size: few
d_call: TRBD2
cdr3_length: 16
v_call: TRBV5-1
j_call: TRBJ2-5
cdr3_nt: TGCGCCAGCAGCCCGAGACTAGCGGGGGCGGGGGAGACCCAGTACTTC
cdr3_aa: CASSPRLAGAGETQYF

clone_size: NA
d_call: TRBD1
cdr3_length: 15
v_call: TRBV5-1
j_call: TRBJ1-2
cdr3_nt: TGCGCCAGCAGCCTGGACAGGGGAGCTAACTATGGCTACACCTTC
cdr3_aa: CASSLDRGANYGYTF

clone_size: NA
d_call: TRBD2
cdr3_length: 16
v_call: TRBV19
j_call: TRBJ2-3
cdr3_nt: TGTGCCAGTAGCCTTCTAGCGGGGGCCTTCACAGATACGCAGTATTTT
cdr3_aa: CASSLLAGAFTDTQYF

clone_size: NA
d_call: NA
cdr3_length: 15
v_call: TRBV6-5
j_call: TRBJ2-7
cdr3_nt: TGTGCCAGCAGTTACGGTTACCTTGACTCCTACGAGCAGTACTTC
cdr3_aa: CASSYGYLDSYEQYF

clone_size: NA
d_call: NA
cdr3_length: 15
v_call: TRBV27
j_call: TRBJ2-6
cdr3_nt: TGCACCAGCAGTCAAGACATTTCTGGGGCCAACGTCCTGACTTTC
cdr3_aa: CTSSQDISGANVLTF

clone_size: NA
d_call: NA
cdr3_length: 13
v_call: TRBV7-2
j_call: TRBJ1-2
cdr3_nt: TGTGCCAGCACCCCCTTCCCGGAGACAGGCTACACCTTC
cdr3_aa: CASTPFPETGYTF

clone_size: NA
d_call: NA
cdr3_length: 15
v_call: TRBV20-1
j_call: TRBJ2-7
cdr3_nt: TGCAGTGCTAGAGCGACTGTCATTGGGTCCTACGAGCAGTACTTC
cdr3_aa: CSARATVIGSYEQYF

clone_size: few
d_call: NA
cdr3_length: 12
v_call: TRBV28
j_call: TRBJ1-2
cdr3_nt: TGTGCCAGCAGTACCGAGCGGTCTGGCTACACCTTC
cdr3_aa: CASSTERSGYTF